Described below is a single T cell receptor (beta chain) sequence and its context. Its cognate antigen is unknown. The primer mix had 60 Vbeta and 13 Jbeta primers. The method was immunoSEQ multiplex PCR; TCRdb's version includes in-frame clones alone and lacks a portion of them. The data contain around 180,000 clones, approximately 83% of them singletons. This entry belongs to a study of cytomegalovirus exposure and HLA in healthy donors. Notes on the study in general: A later analysis linked a missense DCLRE1C variant to TCR beta V- and J-gene trimming. The authors enumerated some 160 TCR beta chains as linked to cytomegalovirus. When presence/absence was analysed, sequencing depth was taken to be roughly uniform across donors.

Germline V gene lookup returns CDR1 SGHRS and CDR2 YFSETQ. CDR3 length: 15 amino acids. Trimming removed 5 bases at V and 6 bases at J, with 20 bases between. Material: PBMCs. The genes are TRBV5-1 and TRBJ1-2; a possible D gene is TRBD1 (6 bases). This clonotype was sampled from a boy under 10 years old in good health and CMV-seronegative. CDR3: CASSYAAGGLDGYTF. The CDR3 DNA sequence: TGCGCCAGCAGTTACGCCGCGGGGGGGCTGGATGGCTACACCTTC.